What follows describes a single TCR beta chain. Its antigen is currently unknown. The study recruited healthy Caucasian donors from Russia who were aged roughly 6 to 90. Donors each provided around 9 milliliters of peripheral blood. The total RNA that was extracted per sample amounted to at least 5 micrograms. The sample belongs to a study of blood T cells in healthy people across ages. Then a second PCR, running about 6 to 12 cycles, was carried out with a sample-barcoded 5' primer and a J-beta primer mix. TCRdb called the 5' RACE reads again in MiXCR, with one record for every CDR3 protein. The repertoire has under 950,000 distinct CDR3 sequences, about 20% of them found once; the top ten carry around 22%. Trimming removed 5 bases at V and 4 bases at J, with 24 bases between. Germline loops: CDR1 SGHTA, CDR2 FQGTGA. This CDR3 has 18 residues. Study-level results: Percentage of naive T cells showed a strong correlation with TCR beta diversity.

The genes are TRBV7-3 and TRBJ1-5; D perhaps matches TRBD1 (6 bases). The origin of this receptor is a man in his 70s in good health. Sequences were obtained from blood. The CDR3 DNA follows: TGTGCCAGCAGCACCCGACAGGCTCCCGGGAAACCAAATCAGCCCCAGCATTTT. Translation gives CASSTRQAPGKPNQPQHF.